This is a list of T cell receptor beta chains from one sample in a study of cytomegalovirus exposure and HLA in healthy donors. Some clones are missing from TCRdb's copy, which holds only in-frame ones; the method was immunoSEQ multiplex PCR. The repertoire has some 99,000 clones, around three quarters of them found once; the top ten carry about 2%. The sample comprised PBMCs. These receptors were collected from a man aged 40-49 years in good health and CMV-seronegative. Both conserved end residues are part of each CDR3. A D gene is named only where the DNA matches it firmly. Clone sizes are given selectively: once, few, many, or a class where the clone is expanded.

j_gene,abundance,d_gene,v_gene,CDR3aa,CDR3nt
TRBJ1-4,-,-,TRBV30,CAWSRGSNEKLFF,TGTGCCTGGAGCCGGGGGAGTAATGAAAAACTGTTTTTT
TRBJ1-5,-,-,TRBV7-6,CASSLEGHNQPQHF,TGTGCCAGCAGCTTAGAGGGGCACAATCAGCCCCAGCATTTT
TRBJ2-7,-,TRBD2,TRBV6-5,CASSYAGDRYEQYF,TGTGCCAGCAGTTACGCGGGAGACAGATACGAGCAGTACTTC
TRBJ2-5,-,TRBD2,TRBV4-1,CASSQGWGGNPVTQYF,TGCGCCAGCAGCCAAGGGTGGGGGGGTAACCCAGTGACCCAGTACTTC
TRBJ2-7,-,-,TRBV18,CASSVLAYEQYF,TGTGCCAGCTCAGTACTAGCCTACGAGCAGTACTTC
TRBJ2-7,-,-,TRBV7-9,CASSPRLVYEQYF,TGTGCCAGCAGCCCAAGACTTGTCTACGAGCAGTACTTC
TRBJ2-1,-,TRBD2,TRBV6-1,CASILGLAGDEQFF,TGTGCCAGCATATTGGGGCTAGCGGGTGATGAGCAGTTCTTC
TRBJ1-1,-,-,TRBV6-1,CASSEKRNTEAFF,TGTGCCAGCAGTGAAAAGAGGAACACTGAAGCTTTCTTT
TRBJ1-1,-,-,TRBV18,CASSPEAANTEAFF,TGTGCCAGCTCACCAGAGGCAGCTAACACTGAAGCTTTCTTT
TRBJ2-3,-,TRBD2,TRBV2,CASRDSGRDPDTQYF,TGTGCCAGCAGAGATAGCGGGAGAGACCCAGATACGCAGTATTTT
TRBJ1-6,-,-,TRBV10-2,CASSVTAAYNSPLHF,TGCGCCAGCAGTGTAACGGCGGCCTATAATTCACCCCTCCACTTT
TRBJ2-7,-,-,TRBV11-2,CASSFGPNYEQYF,TGTGCCAGCAGCTTTGGGCCAAACTACGAGCAGTACTTC
TRBJ2-7,-,TRBD1,TRBV7-9,CASSLDAGQGSYEQYF,TGTGCCAGCAGCTTAGACGCCGGACAGGGCTCCTACGAGCAGTACTTC
TRBJ1-1,few,-,TRBV5-6,CASTPNTGGNTEAFF,TGTGCCAGCACCCCTAATACCGGAGGTAACACTGAAGCTTTCTTT
TRBJ1-1,few,-,TRBV6-6,CATHGVSEAFF,TGTGCCACCCACGGTGTTTCTGAAGCTTTCTTT
TRBJ1-6,once,TRBD1,TRBV25-1,CASGPQGVLNSPLHF,TGTGCCAGCGGACCACAGGGGGTCCTTAATTCACCCCTCCACTTT
TRBJ2-7,few,-,TRBV6-6,CASSYGRLEGAEQYF,TGTGCCAGCAGTTACGGCCGACTCGAGGGAGCCGAGCAGTACTTC
TRBJ2-7,-,TRBD2,TRBV15,CATSRERTRRFYEQYF,TGTGCCACCAGCAGGGAGCGGACTAGGCGATTCTACGAGCAGTACTTC
TRBJ1-1,-,TRBD1,TRBV6-5,CASSYGQGGEAFF,TGTGCCAGCAGTTACGGACAGGGGGGAGAAGCTTTCTTT
TRBJ1-2,-,-,TRBV4-2,CASSQDVRDNYGYTF,TGTGCCAGCAGCCAAGATGTACGGGATAACTATGGCTACACCTTC
TRBJ2-3,-,TRBD2,TRBV11-2,CASSRLAGVKDTQYF,TGTGCCAGCAGCCGACTAGCGGGAGTAAAGGATACGCAGTATTTT
TRBJ1-4,-,TRBD1,TRBV5-1,CASSLGTGINEKLFF,TGCGCCAGCAGCTTGGGGACAGGGATTAATGAAAAACTATTTTTT
TRBJ2-7,-,TRBD2,TRBV7-9,CASSWSGEAYEQYF,TGTGCCAGCAGCTGGAGCGGGGAAGCCTACGAGCAGTACTTC
TRBJ2-1,-,TRBD2,TRBV6-1,CASSESGGAHGEQFF,TGTGCCAGCAGTGAGAGCGGGGGGGCGCATGGTGAGCAGTTCTTC
TRBJ2-5,-,-,TRBV29-1,CSVGTVLETQYF,TGCAGCGTTGGGACAGTCTTAGAGACCCAGTACTTC
TRBJ1-1,-,TRBD1,TRBV7-9,CSSSSNLGTGTGTEAFF,TGTTCCAGCAGCTCCAACCTAGGGACAGGGACCGGCACTGAAGCTTTCTTT
TRBJ2-5,-,-,TRBV18,CASSSDSVETQYF,TGTGCCAGCTCATCGGACAGTGTGGAGACCCAGTACTTC
TRBJ1-2,once,-,TRBV28,CASSLGTRTAHGYTF,TGTGCCAGCAGTTTGGGGACAAGGACAGCCCATGGCTACACCTTC
TRBJ2-3,-,TRBD2,TRBV5-1,CASSLVFIAGGSTDTQYF,TGCGCCAGCAGCTTGGTATTTATAGCGGGGGGTTCCACAGATACGCAGTATTTT
TRBJ1-1,-,-,TRBV7-2,CASSLAGWGRQAFF,TGTGCCAGCAGCTTAGCGGGGTGGGGGCGTCAAGCTTTCTTT
TRBJ2-7,-,TRBD1,TRBV19,CASQGQGAGYEQYF,TGTGCCAGCCAGGGACAGGGGGCAGGTTACGAGCAGTACTTC
TRBJ2-5,-,-,TRBV28,CASSLGVNERDQETQYF,TGTGCCAGCAGTCTAGGGGTAAACGAGAGAGATCAAGAGACCCAGTACTTC
TRBJ2-3,-,-,TRBV9,CASSEWGGTDTQYF,TGTGCCAGCAGCGAGTGGGGAGGCACAGATACGCAGTATTTT
TRBJ2-5,once,TRBD2,TRBV28,CASSLKGLAGKETQYF,TGTGCCAGCAGTTTAAAGGGACTAGCGGGAAAAGAGACCCAGTACTTC
TRBJ1-2,-,-,TRBV7-2,CASSLQGPSYGYTF,TGTGCCAGCAGCTTGCAGGGGCCCTCCTATGGCTACACCTTC
TRBJ1-2,-,-,TRBV4-1,CASSQDTANYGYTF,TGCGCCAGCAGCCAAGATACAGCTAACTATGGCTACACCTTC
TRBJ2-5,-,-,TRBV25-1,CASSVTGVDETQYF,TGTGCCAGCAGTGTGACGGGAGTTGATGAGACCCAGTACTTC